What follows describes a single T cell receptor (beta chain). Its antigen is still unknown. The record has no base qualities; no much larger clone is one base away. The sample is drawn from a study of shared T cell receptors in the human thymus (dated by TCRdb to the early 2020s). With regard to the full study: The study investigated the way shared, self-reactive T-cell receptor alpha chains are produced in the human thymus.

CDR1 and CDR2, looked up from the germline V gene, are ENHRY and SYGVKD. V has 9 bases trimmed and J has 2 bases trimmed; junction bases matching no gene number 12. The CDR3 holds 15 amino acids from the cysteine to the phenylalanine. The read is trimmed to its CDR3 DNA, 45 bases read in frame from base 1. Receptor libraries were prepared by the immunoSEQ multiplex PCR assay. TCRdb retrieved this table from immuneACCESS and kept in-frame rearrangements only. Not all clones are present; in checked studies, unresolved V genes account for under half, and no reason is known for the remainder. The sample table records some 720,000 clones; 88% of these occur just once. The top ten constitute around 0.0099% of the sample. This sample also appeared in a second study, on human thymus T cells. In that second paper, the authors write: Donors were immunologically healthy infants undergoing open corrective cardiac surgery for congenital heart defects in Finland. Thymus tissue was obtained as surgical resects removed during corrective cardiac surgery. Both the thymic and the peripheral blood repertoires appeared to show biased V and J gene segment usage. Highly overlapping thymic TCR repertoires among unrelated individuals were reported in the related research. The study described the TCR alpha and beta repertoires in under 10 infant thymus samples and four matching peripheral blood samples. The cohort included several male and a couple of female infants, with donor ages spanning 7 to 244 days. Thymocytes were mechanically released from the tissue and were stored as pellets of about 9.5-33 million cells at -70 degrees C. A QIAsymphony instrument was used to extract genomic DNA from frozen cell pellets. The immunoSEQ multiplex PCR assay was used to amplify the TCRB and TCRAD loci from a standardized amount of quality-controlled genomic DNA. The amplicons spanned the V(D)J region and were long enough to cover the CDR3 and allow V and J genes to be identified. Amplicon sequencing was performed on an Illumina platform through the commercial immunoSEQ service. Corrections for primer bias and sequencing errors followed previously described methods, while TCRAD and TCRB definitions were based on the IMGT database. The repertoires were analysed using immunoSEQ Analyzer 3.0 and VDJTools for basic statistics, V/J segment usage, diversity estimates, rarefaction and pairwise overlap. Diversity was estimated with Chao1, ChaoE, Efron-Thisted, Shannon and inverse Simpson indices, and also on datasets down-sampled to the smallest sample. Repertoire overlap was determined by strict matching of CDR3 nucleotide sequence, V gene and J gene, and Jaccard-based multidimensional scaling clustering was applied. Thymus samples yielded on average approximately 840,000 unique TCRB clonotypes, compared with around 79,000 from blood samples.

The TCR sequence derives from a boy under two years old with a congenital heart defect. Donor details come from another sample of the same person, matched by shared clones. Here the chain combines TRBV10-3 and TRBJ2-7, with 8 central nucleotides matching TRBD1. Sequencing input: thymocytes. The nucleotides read TGTGCCATGGGGGACCCGACAGGGGTCACCTACGAGCAGTACTTC. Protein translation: CAMGDPTGVTYEQYF.